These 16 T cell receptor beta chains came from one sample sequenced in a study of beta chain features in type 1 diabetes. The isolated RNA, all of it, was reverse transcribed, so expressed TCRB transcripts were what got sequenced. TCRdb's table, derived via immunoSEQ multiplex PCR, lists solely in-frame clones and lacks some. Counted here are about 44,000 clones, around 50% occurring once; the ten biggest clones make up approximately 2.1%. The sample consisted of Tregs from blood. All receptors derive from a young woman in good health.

CDR3 amino acids: CAWAGLWDTEAFF. The CDR3 DNA reads as TGTGCCTGGGCAGGGCTATGGGACACTGAAGCTTTCTTT. This sequence joins TRBV30 and TRBJ1-1, with a possible D match to TRBD1 (5 bases). The V end lost 5 bases, the J end lost 3 bases, and 13 bases lay between the germline ends. Per the germline V gene, CDR1 is GTSNPN and CDR2 is SVGIG (reference sequence). There are 13 residues in the CDR3.

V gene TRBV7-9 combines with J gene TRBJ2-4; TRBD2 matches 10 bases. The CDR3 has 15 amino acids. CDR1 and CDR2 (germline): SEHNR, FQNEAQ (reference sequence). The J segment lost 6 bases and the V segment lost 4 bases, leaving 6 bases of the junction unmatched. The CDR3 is CASSSSSGRGNIQYF. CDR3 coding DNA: TGTGCCAGCAGCTCGTCCAGCGGGAGGGGAAACATTCAGTACTTC.

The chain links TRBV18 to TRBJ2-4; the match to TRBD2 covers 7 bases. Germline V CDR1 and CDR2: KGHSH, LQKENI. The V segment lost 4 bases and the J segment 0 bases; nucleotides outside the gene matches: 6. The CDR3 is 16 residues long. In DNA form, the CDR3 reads TGTGCCAGCTCACAGGAGCGGGGTCTAGCCAAAAACATTCAGTACTTC. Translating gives CASSQERGLAKNIQYF.

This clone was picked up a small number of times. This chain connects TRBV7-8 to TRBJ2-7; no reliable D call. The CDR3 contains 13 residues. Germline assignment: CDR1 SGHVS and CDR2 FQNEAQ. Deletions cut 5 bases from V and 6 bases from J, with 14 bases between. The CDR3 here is CASSNPSNSEQYF. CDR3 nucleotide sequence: TGTGCCAGCAGCAACCCCTCGAACAGCGAGCAGTACTTC.

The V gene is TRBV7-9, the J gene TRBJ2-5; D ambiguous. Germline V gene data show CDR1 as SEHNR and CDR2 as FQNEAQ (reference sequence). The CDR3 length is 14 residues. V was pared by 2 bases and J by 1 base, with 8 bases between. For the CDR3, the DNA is TGTGCCAGCAGCTTATTCCCCAGCCAAGAGACCCAGTACTTC. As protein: CASSLFPSQETQYF.

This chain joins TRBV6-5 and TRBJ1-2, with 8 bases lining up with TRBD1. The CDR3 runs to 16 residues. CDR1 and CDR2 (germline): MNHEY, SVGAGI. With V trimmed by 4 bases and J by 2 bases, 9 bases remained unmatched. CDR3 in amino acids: CASSSLTRTGNYGYTF. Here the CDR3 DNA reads TGTGCCAGCAGTTCTTTAACGCGGACAGGGAACTATGGCTACACCTTC.

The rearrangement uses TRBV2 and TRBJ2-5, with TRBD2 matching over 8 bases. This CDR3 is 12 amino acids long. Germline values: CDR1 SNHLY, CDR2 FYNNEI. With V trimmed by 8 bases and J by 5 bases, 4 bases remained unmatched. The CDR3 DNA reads TGTGCCAGCTCGGGAGGGATGGAGACCCAGTACTTC. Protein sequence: CASSGGMETQYF.

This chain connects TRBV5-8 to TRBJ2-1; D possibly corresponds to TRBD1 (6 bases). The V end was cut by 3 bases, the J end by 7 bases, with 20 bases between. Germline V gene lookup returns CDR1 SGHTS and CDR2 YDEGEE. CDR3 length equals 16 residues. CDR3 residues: CASSSSTPYRANEQFF. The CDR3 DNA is TGTGCCAGCAGCTCTTCGACGCCGTACAGGGCAAATGAGCAGTTCTTC.

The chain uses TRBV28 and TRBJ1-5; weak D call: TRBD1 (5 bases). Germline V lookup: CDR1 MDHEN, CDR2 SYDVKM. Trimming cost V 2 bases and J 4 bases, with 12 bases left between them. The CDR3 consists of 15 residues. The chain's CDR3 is CASSLDGTFNQPQHF. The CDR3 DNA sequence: TGTGCCAGCAGTTTAGATGGGACTTTTAATCAGCCCCAGCATTTT. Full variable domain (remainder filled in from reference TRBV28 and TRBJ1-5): DVKVTQSSRYLVKRTGEKVFLECVQDMDHENMFWYRQDPGLGLRLIYFSYDVKMKEKGDIPEGYSVSREKKERFSLILESASTNQTSMYLCASSLDGTFNQPQHFGDGTRLSIL.

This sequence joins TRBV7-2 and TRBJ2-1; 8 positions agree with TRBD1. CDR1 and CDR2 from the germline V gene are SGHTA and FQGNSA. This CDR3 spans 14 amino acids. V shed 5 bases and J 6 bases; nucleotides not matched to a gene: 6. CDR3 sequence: CASSPRTGSNEQFF. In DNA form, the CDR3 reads TGTGCCAGCAGCCCCCGGACAGGGTCCAATGAGCAGTTCTTC.

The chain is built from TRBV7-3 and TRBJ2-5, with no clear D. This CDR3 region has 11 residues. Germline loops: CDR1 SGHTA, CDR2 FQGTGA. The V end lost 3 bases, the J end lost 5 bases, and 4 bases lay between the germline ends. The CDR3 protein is CASSFRETQYF. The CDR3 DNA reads TGTGCCAGCAGCTTCAGGGAGACCCAGTACTTC. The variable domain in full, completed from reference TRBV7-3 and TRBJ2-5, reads GAGVSQTPSNKVTEKGKYVELRCDPISGHTALYWYRQSLGQGPEFLIYFQGTGAADDSGLPNDRFFAVRPEGSVSTLKIQRTERGDSAVYLCASSFRETQYFGPGTRLLVL.

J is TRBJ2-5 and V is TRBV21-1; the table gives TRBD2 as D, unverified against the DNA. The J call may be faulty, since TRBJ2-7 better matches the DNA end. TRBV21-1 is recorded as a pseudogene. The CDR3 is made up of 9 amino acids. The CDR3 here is CARDYEQYF. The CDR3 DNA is TGTGCCAGAGACTACGAGCAGTACTTC.

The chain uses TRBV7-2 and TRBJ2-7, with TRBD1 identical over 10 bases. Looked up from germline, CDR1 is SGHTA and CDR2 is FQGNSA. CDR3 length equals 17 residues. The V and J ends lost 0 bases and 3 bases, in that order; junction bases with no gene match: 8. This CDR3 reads CASSLAFGTGVGYEQYF. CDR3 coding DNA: TGTGCCAGCAGCTTAGCGTTTGGGACAGGGGTCGGCTACGAGCAGTACTTC.

CDR3 protein: CASSEGRGLTSGADTQYF. In DNA form, the CDR3 reads TGCGCCAGCAGCGAGGGTAGGGGGCTTACTAGCGGGGCAGATACGCAGTATTTT. The rearrangement uses TRBV4-3 and TRBJ2-3, with 10 bases that match TRBD2. V shed 5 bases and J 4 bases; nucleotides not matched to a gene: 15. The CDR3 length is 18 residues. Germline V CDR1 and CDR2: LGHNA, YSLEER.

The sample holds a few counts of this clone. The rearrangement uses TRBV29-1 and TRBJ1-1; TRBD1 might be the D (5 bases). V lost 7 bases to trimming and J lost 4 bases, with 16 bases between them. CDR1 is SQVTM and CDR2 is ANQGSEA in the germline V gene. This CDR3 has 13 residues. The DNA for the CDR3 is TGCAGCGCCCTCCGGGGGAGTGGCACTGAAGCTTTCTTT. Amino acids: CSALRGSGTEAFF.

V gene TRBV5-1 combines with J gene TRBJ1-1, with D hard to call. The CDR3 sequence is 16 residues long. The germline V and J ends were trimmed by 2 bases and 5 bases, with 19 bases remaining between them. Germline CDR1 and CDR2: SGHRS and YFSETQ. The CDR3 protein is CASSFLYGGGDTEAFF. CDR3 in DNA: TGCGCCAGCAGCTTCTTGTACGGCGGAGGAGATACTGAAGCTTTCTTT.